This T cell receptor (beta chain) comes out of a study of T cell responses to AZD1222 COVID-19 vaccine. Study-level findings and limits: The study found vaccine-associated CD4 TCRs spanning spike, dominant at 160-218 and 743-854. Donors, mostly white British, included more females; clonal diversity was possibly underestimated.

Sequenced by immunoSEQ multiplex PCR; TCRdb stores in-frame clones only, minus some. The table has approximately 85,000 clones, approximately 87% seen once. With regard to this clone: Its target is unknown.

This CDR3 spans 13 amino acids. Trimming stripped 4 bases from V and 3 bases from J, with 7 bases between. CDR1 and CDR2 from the germline V gene are LGHNA and YSLEER. V and J are TRBV4-3 and TRBJ1-5; no reliable D call. The receptor comes from an adult in good health. The sequenced sample was peripheral blood, obtained on day 0 of AZD1222 vaccination. The CDR3 loop is CASSRRTNQPQHF. The CDR3 DNA is TGCGCCAGCAGCCGGCGCACCAATCAGCCCCAGCATTTT.